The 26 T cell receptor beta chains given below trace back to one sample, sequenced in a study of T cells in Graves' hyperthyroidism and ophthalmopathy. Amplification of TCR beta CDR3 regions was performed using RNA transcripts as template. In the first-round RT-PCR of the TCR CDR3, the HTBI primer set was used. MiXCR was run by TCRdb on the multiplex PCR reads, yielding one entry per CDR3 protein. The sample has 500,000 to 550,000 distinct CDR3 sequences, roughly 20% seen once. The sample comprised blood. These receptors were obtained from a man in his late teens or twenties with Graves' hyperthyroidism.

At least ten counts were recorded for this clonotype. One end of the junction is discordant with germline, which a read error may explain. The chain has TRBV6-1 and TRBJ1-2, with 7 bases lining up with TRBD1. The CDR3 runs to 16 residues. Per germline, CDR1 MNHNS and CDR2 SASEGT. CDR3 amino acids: CASRQLSGTVNYGHTF. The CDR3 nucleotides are TGTGCCAGCAGGCAACTATCCGGGACAGTTAACTATGGCCACACCTTC.

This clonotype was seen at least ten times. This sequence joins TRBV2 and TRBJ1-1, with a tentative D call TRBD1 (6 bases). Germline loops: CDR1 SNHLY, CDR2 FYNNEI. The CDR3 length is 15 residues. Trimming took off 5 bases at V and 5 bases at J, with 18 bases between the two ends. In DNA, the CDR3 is TGTGCCAGCAGTCCTTGGGATGGGGGCGGGACTGAAGCTTTCTTT. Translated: CASSPWDGGGTEAFF. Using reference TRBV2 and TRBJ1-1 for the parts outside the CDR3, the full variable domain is EPEVTQTPSHQVTQMGQEVILRCVPISNHLYFYWYRQILGQKVEFLVSFYNNEISEKSEIFDDQFSVERPDGSNFTLKIRSTKLEDSAMYFCASSPWDGGGTEAFFGQGTRLTVV.

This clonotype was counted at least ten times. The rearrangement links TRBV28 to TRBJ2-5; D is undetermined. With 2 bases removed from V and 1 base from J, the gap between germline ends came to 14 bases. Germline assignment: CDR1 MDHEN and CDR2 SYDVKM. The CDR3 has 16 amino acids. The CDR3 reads CASSLGKGWFQETQYF. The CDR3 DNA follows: TGTGCCAGCAGTTTAGGAAAAGGGTGGTTCCAAGAGACCCAGTACTTC.

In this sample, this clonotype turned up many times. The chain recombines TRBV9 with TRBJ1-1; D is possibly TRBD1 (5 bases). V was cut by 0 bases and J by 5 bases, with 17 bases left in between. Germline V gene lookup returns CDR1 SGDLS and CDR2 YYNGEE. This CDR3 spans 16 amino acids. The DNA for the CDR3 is TGTGCCAGCAGCGTAGCTGGGGCAGGGAAGGAAACTGAAGCTTTCTTT. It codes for CASSVAGAGKETEAFF.

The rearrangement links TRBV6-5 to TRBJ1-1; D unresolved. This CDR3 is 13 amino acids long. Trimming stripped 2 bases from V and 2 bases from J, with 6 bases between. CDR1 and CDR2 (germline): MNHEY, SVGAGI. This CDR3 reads CASSYRSNTEAFF. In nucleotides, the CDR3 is TGTGCCAGCAGTTACAGGTCTAACACTGAAGCTTTCTTT.

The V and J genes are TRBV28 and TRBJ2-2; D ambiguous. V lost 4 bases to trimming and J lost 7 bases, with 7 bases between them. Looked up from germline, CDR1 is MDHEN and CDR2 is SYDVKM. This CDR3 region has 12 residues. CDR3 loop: CASSSRFGELFF. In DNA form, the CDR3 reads TGTGCCAGCAGTTCAAGGTTCGGGGAGCTGTTTTTT.

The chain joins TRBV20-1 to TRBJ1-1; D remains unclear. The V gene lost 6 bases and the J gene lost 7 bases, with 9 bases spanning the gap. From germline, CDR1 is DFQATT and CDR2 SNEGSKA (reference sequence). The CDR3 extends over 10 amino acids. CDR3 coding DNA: TGCAGTGCGTTACAGAATGAAGCTTTCTTT. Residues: CSALQNEAFF.

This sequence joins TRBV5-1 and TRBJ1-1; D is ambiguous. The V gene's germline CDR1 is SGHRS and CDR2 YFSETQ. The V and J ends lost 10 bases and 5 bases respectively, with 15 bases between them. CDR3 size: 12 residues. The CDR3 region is CAGRKDDTEAFF. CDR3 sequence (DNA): TGCGCCGGTCGCAAAGACGATACTGAAGCTTTCTTT.

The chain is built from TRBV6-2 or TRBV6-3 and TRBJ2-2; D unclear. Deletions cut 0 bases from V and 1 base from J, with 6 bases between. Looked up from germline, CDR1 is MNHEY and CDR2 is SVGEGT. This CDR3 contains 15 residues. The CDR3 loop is CASSYSVVNTGELFF. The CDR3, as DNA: TGTGCCAGCAGTTACTCTGTAGTGAACACCGGGGAGCTGTTTTTT.

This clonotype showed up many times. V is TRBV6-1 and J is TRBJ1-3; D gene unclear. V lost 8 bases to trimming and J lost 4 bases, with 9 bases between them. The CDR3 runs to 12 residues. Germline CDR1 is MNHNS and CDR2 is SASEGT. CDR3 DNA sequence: TGTGCCAGCCGGCGGAGGGGAAACACCATATATTTT. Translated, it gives CASRRRGNTIYF.

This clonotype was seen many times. CDR3 protein: CASSESRGANYGYTF. CDR3 sequence (DNA): TGTGCCAGCAGTGAAAGCAGGGGAGCTAACTATGGCTACACCTTC. This chain links TRBV2 with TRBJ1-2; a possible D gene is TRBD1 (6 bases). Trimming took off 2 bases at V and 0 bases at J, with 10 bases between the two ends. Per germline, CDR1 SNHLY and CDR2 FYNNEI. The CDR3 loop spans 15 amino acids. Looking up the rest from reference TRBV2 and TRBJ1-2 gives the full variable domain: EPEVTQTPSHQVTQMGQEVILRCVPISNHLYFYWYRQILGQKVEFLVSFYNNEISEKSEIFDDQFSVERPDGSNFTLKIRSTKLEDSAMYFCASSESRGANYGYTFGSGTRLTVV.

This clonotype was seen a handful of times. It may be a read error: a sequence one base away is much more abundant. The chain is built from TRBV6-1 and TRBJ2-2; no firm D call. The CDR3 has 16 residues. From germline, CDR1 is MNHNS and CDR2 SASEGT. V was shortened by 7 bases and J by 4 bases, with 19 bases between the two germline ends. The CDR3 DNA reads TGTGCCAGCAACCCCGGGCCCTCGAAGGGCACCGGGGAGCTGTTTTTT. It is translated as CASNPGPSKGTGELFF.

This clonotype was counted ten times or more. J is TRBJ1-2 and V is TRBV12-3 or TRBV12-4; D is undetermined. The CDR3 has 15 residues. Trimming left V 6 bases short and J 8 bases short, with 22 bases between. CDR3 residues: CASSPRRNLLWGYTF. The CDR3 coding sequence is TGTGCCAGCAGCCCTAGGAGGAATCTTCTATGGGGCTACACCTTC.

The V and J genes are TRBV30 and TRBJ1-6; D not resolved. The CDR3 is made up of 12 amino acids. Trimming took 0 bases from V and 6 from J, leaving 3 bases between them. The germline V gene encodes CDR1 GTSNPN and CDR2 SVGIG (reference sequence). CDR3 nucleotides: TGTGCCTGGAGTGTCGCTAATTCACCCCTCCACTTT. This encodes CAWSVANSPLHF.

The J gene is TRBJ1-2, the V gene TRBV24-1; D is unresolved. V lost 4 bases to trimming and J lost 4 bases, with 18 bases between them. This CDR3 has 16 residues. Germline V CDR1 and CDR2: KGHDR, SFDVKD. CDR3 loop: CATSDPTRRGSYGYTF. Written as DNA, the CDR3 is TGTGCCACCAGTGACCCGACTCGACGCGGCAGCTATGGCTACACCTTC.

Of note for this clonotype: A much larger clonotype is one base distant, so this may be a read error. The CDR3 sequence: CASSLLDRDLHGYTF. Written as DNA, the CDR3 is TGTGCCAGCAGCTTATTGGACAGGGACCTCCATGGCTACACCTTC. The J gene is TRBJ1-2, the V gene TRBV11-2; TRBD1 matches 8 bases. V dropped 2 bases and J dropped 6; count of bases not matched to a gene: 8. This CDR3 contains 15 residues. CDR1 is SGHAT and CDR2 is FQNNGV in the germline V gene.

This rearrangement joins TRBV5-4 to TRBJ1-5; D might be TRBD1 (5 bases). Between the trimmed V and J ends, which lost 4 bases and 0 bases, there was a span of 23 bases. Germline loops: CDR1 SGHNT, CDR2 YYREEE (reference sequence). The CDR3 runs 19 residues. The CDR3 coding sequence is TGTGCCAGCAGCCTGGGCCTTTTGCTAGGGGCCTATAGCAATCAGCCCCAGCATTTT. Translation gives CASSLGLLLGAYSNQPQHF.

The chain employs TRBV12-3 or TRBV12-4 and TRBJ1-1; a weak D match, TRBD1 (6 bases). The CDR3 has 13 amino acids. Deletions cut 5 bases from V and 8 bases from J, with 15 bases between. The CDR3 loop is CASSEFFGTEAFF. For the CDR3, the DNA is TGTGCCAGCAGTGAATTTTTTGGGACAGAAGCTTTCTTT.

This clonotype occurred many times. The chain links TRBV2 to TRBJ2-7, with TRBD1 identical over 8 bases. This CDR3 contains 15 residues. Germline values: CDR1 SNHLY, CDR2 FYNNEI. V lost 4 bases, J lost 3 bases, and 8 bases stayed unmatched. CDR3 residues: CASSGRQGAVYEQYF. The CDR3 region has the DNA TGTGCCAGCAGTGGTCGCCAGGGGGCTGTCTACGAGCAGTACTTC.

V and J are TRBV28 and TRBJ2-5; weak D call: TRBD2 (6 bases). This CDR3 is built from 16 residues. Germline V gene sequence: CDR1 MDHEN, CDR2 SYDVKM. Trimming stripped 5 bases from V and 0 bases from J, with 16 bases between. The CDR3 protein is CASSTRWGLYQETQYF. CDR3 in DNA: TGTGCCAGCAGTACTCGCTGGGGACTTTACCAAGAGACCCAGTACTTC.

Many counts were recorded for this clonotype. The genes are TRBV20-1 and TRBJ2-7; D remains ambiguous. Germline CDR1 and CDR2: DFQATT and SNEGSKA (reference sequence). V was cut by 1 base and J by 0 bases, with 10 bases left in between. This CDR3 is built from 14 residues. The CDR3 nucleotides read TGCAGTGCTAGAGTTTGGGGTCCCTCCTACGAGCAGTACTTC. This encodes CSARVWGPSYEQYF.

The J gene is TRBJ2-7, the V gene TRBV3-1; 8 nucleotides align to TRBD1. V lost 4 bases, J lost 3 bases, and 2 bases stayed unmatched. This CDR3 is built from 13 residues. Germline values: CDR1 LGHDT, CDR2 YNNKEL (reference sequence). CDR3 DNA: TGTGCCAGCAGCCGGGGACAGGACTACGAGCAGTACGTC. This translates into CASSRGQDYEQYV.

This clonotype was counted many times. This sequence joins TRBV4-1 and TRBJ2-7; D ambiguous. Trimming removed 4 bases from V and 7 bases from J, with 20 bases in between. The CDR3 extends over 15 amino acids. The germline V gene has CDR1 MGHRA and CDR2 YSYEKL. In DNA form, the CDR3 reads TGCGCCAGCAGCCTCTACCCCGGGTCGCACCCTGAGCAGTACTTC. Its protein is CASSLYPGSHPEQYF.

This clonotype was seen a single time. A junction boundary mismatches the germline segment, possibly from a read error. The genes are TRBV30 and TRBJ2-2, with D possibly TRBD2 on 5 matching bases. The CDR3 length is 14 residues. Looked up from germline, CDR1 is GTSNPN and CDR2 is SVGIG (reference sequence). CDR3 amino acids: CAWSDTQPPGELFF. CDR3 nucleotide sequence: TGTGCCTGGAGTGATACCCAACCCCCCGGGGAGCTATTTTTT.

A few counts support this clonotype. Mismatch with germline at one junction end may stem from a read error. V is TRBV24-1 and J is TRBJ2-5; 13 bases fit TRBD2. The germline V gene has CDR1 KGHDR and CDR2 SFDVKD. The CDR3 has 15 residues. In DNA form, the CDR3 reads TGTGCCACCAGTGATGCTGGACTAGCGGGAGAGGCCCAGTACTTC. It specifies CATSDAGLAGEAQYF.

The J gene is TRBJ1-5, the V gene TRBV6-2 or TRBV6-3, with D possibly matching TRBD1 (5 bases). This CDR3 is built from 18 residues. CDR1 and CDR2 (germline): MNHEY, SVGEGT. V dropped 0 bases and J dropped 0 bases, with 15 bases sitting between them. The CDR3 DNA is TGTGCCAGCAGTTACTCGGGGCGACTGCAATATAGCAATCAGCCCCAGCATTTT. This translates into CASSYSGRLQYSNQPQHF.